These T cell receptor beta chains were read from a single sample in a study of T-cell memory formation after mild COVID-19. TCRdb used MiXCR to reprocess the 5' RACE reads, holding one entry per CDR3 protein. This sample has approximately 290,000 distinct CDR3 sequences, with 15% found just once. The sequencing sample was made of PBMCs or a T cell subset sorted from them (not recorded which). Source of these receptors: a man between 18 and 35 years old who had mild COVID-19 (a few samples of this study predate the infection). Cell type and time point are not known. Both conserved end residues are part of each CDR3. The D gene is left open where the match is weak. Expanded clones are given a class, and other clones once, few, many or no size at all.

cdr3_nt: TGTGCCAGCAGCTACTCCGGGACAGGGTGGTCCGGGGAGCTGTTTTTT
cdr3_aa: CASSYSGTGWSGELFF
clone_size: .
d_call: TRBD1
j_call: TRBJ2-2
v_call: TRBV5-8

cdr3_nt: TGCAGTGCTAGATCGCGTCGGGGGGCACCAGATACGCAGTATTTT
cdr3_aa: CSARSRRGAPDTQYF
clone_size: .
d_call: .
j_call: TRBJ2-3
v_call: TRBV20-1

cdr3_nt: TGTGCCAGCCATCAGGGGTCCTGGGGTGGCTACACCTTC
cdr3_aa: CASHQGSWGGYTF
clone_size: .
d_call: .
j_call: TRBJ1-2
v_call: TRBV25-1

cdr3_nt: TGTGCCAGCAGCCCGCGGGGGGGTCGTGAAGCTTTCTTT
cdr3_aa: CASSPRGGREAFF
clone_size: .
d_call: .
j_call: TRBJ1-1
v_call: TRBV7-9

cdr3_nt: TGCGCCAGCAGCCCACTGGAGGGGGGCCTGAACACTGAAGCTTTCTTT
cdr3_aa: CASSPLEGGLNTEAFF
clone_size: .
d_call: .
j_call: TRBJ1-1
v_call: TRBV5-1

cdr3_nt: TGCGCCAGCAGCTTGGCGCTGGGGTACTCCTCTAGCACAGATACGCAGTATTTT
cdr3_aa: CASSLALGYSSSTDTQYF
clone_size: few
d_call: .
j_call: TRBJ2-3
v_call: TRBV5-1

cdr3_nt: TGCGCCAGCAGCTTGGCGGGACACATCAATGAGCAGTTCTTC
cdr3_aa: CASSLAGHINEQFF
clone_size: few
d_call: .
j_call: TRBJ2-1
v_call: TRBV5-1

cdr3_nt: TGCGCCAGCAGCCCCCTCTCAGGGGCAGATACGCAGTATTTT
cdr3_aa: CASSPLSGADTQYF
clone_size: .
d_call: .
j_call: TRBJ2-3
v_call: TRBV5-1

cdr3_nt: TGTGCCAGCACTTTTACAGGAAACATTCAGTACTTC
cdr3_aa: CASTFTGNIQYF
clone_size: many
d_call: .
j_call: TRBJ2-4
v_call: TRBV12-3/TRBV12-4

cdr3_nt: TGTGCCAGCAGCTTAGGCGGGGGGAACACCTACGAGCAGTACTTC
cdr3_aa: CASSLGGGNTYEQYF
clone_size: many
d_call: TRBD2
j_call: TRBJ2-7
v_call: TRBV7-6

cdr3_nt: TGCGCCAGCAGCTTGGTGCCCGGTTCGGTGAGCTCTGGAAACACCATATATTTT
cdr3_aa: CASSLVPGSVSSGNTIYF
clone_size: many
d_call: .
j_call: TRBJ1-3
v_call: TRBV5-1

cdr3_nt: TGTGCCAGCAGTTTGGACTTCCCCCCCCAAGAGACCCAGTACTTC
cdr3_aa: CASSLDFPPQETQYF
clone_size: .
d_call: .
j_call: TRBJ2-5
v_call: TRBV12-3/TRBV12-4

cdr3_nt: TGCAGTGCTATAATCGGTGGGGCGGGGGGTAATCAGCCCCAGCATTTT
cdr3_aa: CSAIIGGAGGNQPQHF
clone_size: .
d_call: .
j_call: TRBJ1-5
v_call: TRBV20-1

cdr3_nt: TGCGCCAGCAGCTCTGCCTGGGGGACAGGGGACAATGAGCAGTTCTTC
cdr3_aa: CASSSAWGTGDNEQFF
clone_size: few
d_call: TRBD1
j_call: TRBJ2-1
v_call: TRBV4-3

cdr3_nt: TGCGCCAGCAGCCAAGTCGTTTACAATGAGCAGTTCTTC
cdr3_aa: CASSQVVYNEQFF
clone_size: few
d_call: .
j_call: TRBJ2-1
v_call: TRBV4-3

cdr3_nt: TGCAGTGCTCCCCTACCCTATACGCAGTATTTT
cdr3_aa: CSAPLPYTQYF
clone_size: .
d_call: .
j_call: TRBJ2-3
v_call: TRBV20-1